These 27 T cell receptor beta chains were all obtained from the same sample, sequenced in a study of post-analysis software for immune sequencing data. Their antigen targets remain unknown. Unique molecular identifiers were present in the TCR beta cDNA libraries. MiXCR, applied by TCRdb to the PCR reads, yields one record per CDR3 protein. The sample includes around 500,000 distinct CDR3 sequences, roughly 34% seen only once; the top ten take 6%. The study, taken as a whole, reports: A few TRBV segments occurring more often in patients than controls included TRBV5-6, TRBV5-1 and TRBV20-1.

Sequenced: blood. These receptors were collected from a girl between 2 and 17 years old with multiple sclerosis.

This sequence joins TRBV24-1 and TRBJ1-2; no reliable D call. Trimming cost V 7 bases and J 6 bases, with 17 bases left between them. Germline lookup yields CDR1 KGHDR and CDR2 SFDVKD. CDR3 length: 14 residues. The CDR3 DNA follows: TGTGCCACCAGCGCTCCCTTTTACGAGGATGGCTACACCTTC. Its translation: CATSAPFYEDGYTF.

The genes are TRBV7-9 and TRBJ1-1; tentative D call: TRBD1 (6 bases). Trimming took 5 bases from V and 3 from J, leaving 16 bases between them. CDR1 and CDR2 from the germline V gene are SEHNR and FQNEAQ (reference sequence). This CDR3 contains 15 residues. CDR3 protein: CASSEGGGADTEAFF. Written as DNA, the CDR3 is TGTGCCAGCAGCGAGGGTGGGGGGGCCGACACTGAAGCTTTCTTT.

This clonotype was found a few times. The V call is TRBV10-3, the J call TRBJ2-7; D unresolved. Germline-derived CDR1 and CDR2 are ENHRY and SYGVKD. CDR3 size: 13 residues. V shed 0 bases and J shed 3 bases, with 6 bases lying between them. CDR3 sequence (DNA): TGTGCCATCAGTGAGTCGGGATACTACGAGCAGTACTTC. It translates to CAISESGYYEQYF.

V usage is TRBV11-3 and J usage is TRBJ2-1, with D possibly being TRBD1 or TRBD2 (5 bases each). The CDR3 runs to 14 residues. The germline V gene encodes CDR1 SGHNT and CDR2 YENEEA. V lost 5 bases to trimming and J lost 13 bases, with 21 bases between them. The CDR3 DNA is TGTGCCAGCAGCCCCTCCCGAGGGGTGGAGACCCAGTTCTTC. Protein: CASSPSRGVETQFF. Full variable domain (remainder filled in from reference TRBV11-3 and TRBJ2-1): EAGVVQSPRYKIIEKKQPVAFWCNPISGHNTLYWYLQNLGQGPELLIRYENEEAVDDSQLPKDRFSAERLKGVDSTLKIQPAELGDSAVYLCASSPSRGVETQFFGPGTRLTVL.

This sequence joins TRBV5-1 and TRBJ1-5, with D maybe TRBD1 (5 bases). CDR3 size: 15 residues. Trimming took off 3 bases at V and 4 bases at J, with 14 bases between the two ends. Germline V gene lookup returns CDR1 SGHRS and CDR2 YFSETQ. The CDR3 bases are TGCGCCAGCAGCTACGGGACCGATTATAATCAGCCCCAGCATTTT. The encoded protein is CASSYGTDYNQPQHF.

This clonotype was counted once. This chain uses TRBV5-1 with TRBJ1-4; 7 bases are a match to TRBD1. The CDR3 extends over 15 amino acids. The V and J ends lost 0 bases and 8 bases, in that order; junction bases with no gene match: 7. From germline, CDR1 is SGHRS and CDR2 YFSETQ. The CDR3 spells CASSLAQGVGEKLFF. The CDR3 coding sequence is TGCGCCAGCAGCTTGGCCCAGGGGGTAGGCGAAAAACTGTTTTTT.

This clonotype was counted only a few times. This sequence joins TRBV20-1 and TRBJ2-1, with 10 bases aligning to TRBD2. Germline V CDR1 and CDR2: DFQATT, SNEGSKA (reference sequence). The CDR3 length is 14 residues. V lost 5 bases and J lost 4; bases outside the gene matches: 5. CDR3 loop: CSAEIAGGYNEQFF. DNA of the CDR3: TGCAGTGCTGAAATAGCGGGGGGTTACAATGAGCAGTTCTTC.

This clonotype was found a few times. This clone may be a read error of a much larger clone one base away. The chain is built from TRBV29-1 and TRBJ2-5; 8 positions match TRBD2. V lost 6 bases to trimming and J lost 5 bases; unmatched junction nucleotides: 11. The CDR3 runs 14 residues. CDR1 SQVTM and CDR2 ANQGSEA come from the germline V gene. The CDR3 region is CSVSSGGLGETQYF. In DNA form, the CDR3 reads TGCAGCGTGTCCAGCGGGGGACTAGGGGAGACCCAGTACTTC. Looking up the rest from reference TRBV29-1 and TRBJ2-5 gives the full variable domain: SAVISQKPSRDICQRGTSLTIQCQVDSQVTMMFWYRQQPGQSLTLIATANQGSEATYESGFVIDKFPISRPNLTFSTLTVSNMSPEDSSIYLCSVSSGGLGETQYFGPGTRLLVL.

The rearrangement joins TRBV7-2 to TRBJ1-2; no clear D gene. In germline, CDR1 is SGHTA, CDR2 FQGNSA. V lost 4 bases and J 5 bases, leaving 8 bases between the germline ends. The CDR3 is 12 residues long. The CDR3 loop reads CASSSLSYGYTF. CDR3 sequence (DNA): TGTGCCAGCAGCTCCCTGTCATATGGCTACACCTTC.

This clonotype was seen a handful of times. The J gene is TRBJ1-2, the V gene TRBV29-1; possibly TRBD1 for D (5 bases). The CDR3 sequence is 14 residues long. Germline lookup yields CDR1 SQVTM and CDR2 ANQGSEA. The V gene lost 0 bases and the J gene lost 4 bases, with 12 bases spanning the gap. The DNA for the CDR3 is TGCAGCGTTGAAGATTCGGGACGGTTCTATGGCTACACCTTC. Translating gives CSVEDSGRFYGYTF.

V usage is TRBV11-2 and J usage is TRBJ2-3, with D hard to call. This CDR3 contains 14 residues. Germline V gene sequence: CDR1 SGHAT, CDR2 FQNNGV. V was cut by 5 bases and J by 4 bases, with 13 bases left in between. In nucleotides, the CDR3 is TGTGCCAGCAGCAAAGGATGGCAGGCAGATACGCAGTATTTT. It translates to CASSKGWQADTQYF.

The chain is built from TRBV12-3 or TRBV12-4 and TRBJ2-3; a weak D match, TRBD2 (8 bases). Between the trimmed V and J ends, which lost 6 bases and 4 bases, there was a span of 17 bases. The CDR3 sequence is 15 residues long. The CDR3 here is CASREAGDSADTQYF. CDR3 DNA sequence: TGTGCCAGCAGAGAAGCGGGGGACAGCGCAGATACGCAGTATTTT.

The V and J genes are TRBV5-5 and TRBJ1-5; TRBD1 is a possible D gene (6 bases). V lost 5 bases, J lost 3 bases, and 12 bases lay in between. The CDR3 spans 14 residues. Germline CDR1 reads SGHKS; CDR2 reads YYEKEE (reference sequence). CDR3 residues: CASSLRGDNQPQHF. The CDR3 DNA follows: TGTGCCAGCAGTCTCAGGGGAGACAATCAGCCCCAGCATTTT. Full variable domain (missing parts from reference TRBV5-5 and TRBJ1-5): DAGVTQSPTHLIKTRGQQVTLRCSPISGHKSVSWYQQVLGQGPQFIFQYYEKEERGRGNFPDRFSARQFPNYSSELNVNALLLGDSALYLCASSLRGDNQPQHFGDGTRLSIL.

The chain has TRBV13 and TRBJ2-7; D perhaps matches TRBD2 (5 bases). Trimming removed 3 bases at V and 4 bases at J, with 13 bases between. The CDR3 runs 14 residues. Germline V CDR1 and CDR2: PRHDT, FYEKMQ (reference sequence). DNA of the CDR3: TGTGCCAGCAGCTTTGGGATCCGGGGTTACGAGCAGTACTTC. Amino acids: CASSFGIRGYEQYF.

The V and J genes are TRBV28 and TRBJ2-3; 7 bases map to TRBD1. J lost 2 bases, V lost 10 bases, and 3 bases had no gene match. CDR1 and CDR2 (germline): MDHEN, SYDVKM. The CDR3 runs 12 residues. CDR3 amino acids: CATGTDTDTQYF. CDR3 nucleotide sequence: TGTGCCACCGGGACAGACACAGATACGCAGTATTTT. Drawing the rest from reference TRBV28 and TRBJ2-3, the complete variable domain is DVKVTQSSRYLVKRTGEKVFLECVQDMDHENMFWYRQDPGLGLRLIYFSYDVKMKEKGDIPEGYSVSREKKERFSLILESASTNQTSMYLCATGTDTDTQYFGPGTRLTVL.

The rearrangement links TRBV14 to TRBJ1-6; D might be TRBD1 (5 bases). CDR1 SGHDN and CDR2 FVKESK come from the germline V gene. Trimming removed 5 bases at V and 6 bases at J, with 8 bases between. This CDR3 comprises 13 residues. CDR3: CASSSGANSPLHF. CDR3 DNA: TGTGCCAGCAGCAGTGGGGCTAATTCACCCCTCCACTTT.

Note on this clonotype: The junction departs from the called germline gene at one end, perhaps through a read error. The V gene is TRBV7-8, the J gene TRBJ1-1, with unresolved D. Germline CDR1 and CDR2: SGHVS and FQNEAQ. This CDR3 region has 15 residues. This CDR3 is CTSSLGSKGLHRAFF. In DNA form, the CDR3 reads TGTACCAGCAGCTTAGGGTCGAAGGGCCTTCATCGGGCTTTCTTT.

J is TRBJ2-1 and V is TRBV5-6; D tentatively fits TRBD1 or TRBD2 (6 bases each). V lost 3 bases, J lost 7 bases, and 23 bases lay in between. CDR3 length: 17 residues. Looked up from germline, CDR1 is SGHDT and CDR2 is YYEEEE. The CDR3 DNA reads TGTGCCAGCAGCTCTTCTAAGGGGGGTCGAACAAGGAATGAGCAGTTCTTC. Protein product: CASSSSKGGRTRNEQFF. Combining the CDR3 with reference TRBV5-6 and TRBJ2-1 gives the whole variable domain DAGVTQSPTHLIKTRGQQVTLRCSPKSGHDTVSWYQQALGQGPQFIFQYYEEEERQRGNFPDRFSGHQFPNYSSELNVNALLLGDSALYLCASSSSKGGRTRNEQFFGPGTRLTVL.

In its sample, this clonotype was seen a few times. The chain has TRBV12-3 or TRBV12-4 and TRBJ2-5, with TRBD2 matching 8 bases. J gave up 2 bases and V 6 bases, and 11 bases lay outside the gene matches. This CDR3 contains 16 residues. DNA of the CDR3: TGTGCCAGCAGCCTCGAGGGAACGGGGGGGCAAGAGACCCAGTACTTC. Translation gives CASSLEGTGGQETQYF.

About this clonotype itself: Given a much more abundant clone one base away, this may be a read error. This sequence joins TRBV2 and TRBJ2-1; 7 nucleotides match TRBD1. Germline V gene sequence: CDR1 SNHLY, CDR2 FYNNEI. The CDR3 extends over 13 amino acids. The V gene end was trimmed by 4 bases and the J gene end by 13 bases; junction bases not matched to a gene: 10. CDR3 in DNA: TGTGCCAGCAGTGGACAGGGCCAAGAGACCCAGTTCTTC. Amino acid sequence: CASSGQGQETQFF.

The chain carries TRBV6-5 and TRBJ2-1; 12 nucleotides line up with TRBD2. This CDR3 has 15 amino acids. V shed 8 bases, J shed 4 bases, and the junction held 6 bases outside the gene matches. From germline, CDR1 is MNHEY and CDR2 SVGAGI. The CDR3 is CASGPGTSGYNEQFF. CDR3 sequence (DNA): TGTGCCAGCGGACCCGGGACTAGCGGGTACAATGAGCAGTTCTTC.

About this clonotype itself: Since a much larger clone is just one base distant, this may be a read error. The V call is TRBV24-1, the J call TRBJ2-5; no clear D. The germline gives CDR1 KGHDR, CDR2 SFDVKD. The CDR3 is 12 residues long. The CDR3 here is CTTSDTPGTQYF. The CDR3 DNA follows: TGTACCACCAGTGACACACCTGGGACCCAGTACTTC.

The chain is built from TRBV18 and TRBJ2-4; TRBD1 matches 7 bases. The DNA end favors TRBJ2-7, so the J call may be wrong. There are 14 residues in the CDR3. Germline CDR1 KGHSH, CDR2 LQKENI. CDR3 loop: CASSRRQGRYEQYF. CDR3 sequence (DNA): TGTGCCAGCTCACGGAGACAGGGAAGATACGAGCAGTACTTC.

The J gene is TRBJ1-2, the V gene TRBV19; 8 nucleotides match TRBD1. In germline, CDR1 is LNHDA, CDR2 SQIVND (reference sequence). The CDR3 totals 14 residues. Trimming cost V 10 bases and J 0 bases; bases outside gene matches: 7. As DNA, the CDR3 is TGTGCCACCCGACAGGGGCGAGCTAACTATGGCTACACCTTC. This encodes CATRQGRANYGYTF.

The V call is TRBV7-9, the J call TRBJ2-5; 7 nucleotides match TRBD1. The CDR3 is 15 residues long. Germline lookup yields CDR1 SEHNR and CDR2 FQNEAQ (reference sequence). V shed 5 bases, J shed 3 bases, and the junction held 9 bases outside the gene matches. The CDR3 DNA is TGTGCCAGCAGCACTGCCGGGACAGCCGAAGAGACCCAGTACTTC. The encoded protein is CASSTAGTAEETQYF.

V is TRBV5-1 and J is TRBJ2-5, with 11 bases fitting TRBD1. The germline CDR1 and CDR2 sequences are SGHRS and YFSETQ. CDR3 length equals 15 residues. J gave up 5 bases and V 4 bases, and 7 bases lay outside the gene matches. The CDR3 nucleotides are TGCGCCAGCAGCGTCGGACAGGGGGCGCAGGAGACCCAGTACTTC. The encoded protein is CASSVGQGAQETQYF.

This clonotype has ten or more counts. The V and J genes are TRBV6-5 and TRBJ1-2; 9 bases line up with TRBD1. Germline V lookup: CDR1 MNHEY, CDR2 SVGAGI. V dropped 6 bases and J dropped 0; count of bases not matched to a gene: 2. There are 14 residues in the CDR3. The CDR3 protein is CASSRQGANYGYTF. For the CDR3, the DNA is TGTGCCAGCAGCCGACAGGGGGCTAACTATGGCTACACCTTC.